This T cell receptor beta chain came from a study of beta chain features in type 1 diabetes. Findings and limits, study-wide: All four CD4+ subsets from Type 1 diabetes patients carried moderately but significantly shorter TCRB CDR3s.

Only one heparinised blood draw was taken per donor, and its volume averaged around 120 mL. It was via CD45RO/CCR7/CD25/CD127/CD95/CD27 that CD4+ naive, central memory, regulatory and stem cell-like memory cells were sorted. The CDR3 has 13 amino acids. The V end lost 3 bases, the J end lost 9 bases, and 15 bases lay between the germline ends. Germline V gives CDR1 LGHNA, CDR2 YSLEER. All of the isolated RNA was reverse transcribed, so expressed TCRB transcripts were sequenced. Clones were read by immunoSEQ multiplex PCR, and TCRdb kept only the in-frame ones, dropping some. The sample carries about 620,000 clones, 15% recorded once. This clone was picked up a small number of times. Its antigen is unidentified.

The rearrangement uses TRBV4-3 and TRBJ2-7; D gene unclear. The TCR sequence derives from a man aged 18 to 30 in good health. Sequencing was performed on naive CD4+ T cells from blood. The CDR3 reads CASSQDQVAAQYF. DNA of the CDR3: TGCGCCAGCAGCCAGGATCAGGTCGCTGCGCAGTACTTC.